Sequencing of this T cell receptor beta chain was carried out in a study of T cells in Graves' hyperthyroidism and ophthalmopathy. In the study overall: Before treatment of any kind, peripheral blood was taken at initial diagnosis.

This clonotype was counted many times. Its antigen is unidentified. Overall study findings and caveats: The blood repertoire included most of the expanded thyroid clonotypes above 0.001.

Germline CDR1 DFQATT, CDR2 SNEGSKA (reference sequence). The CDR3 contains 16 residues. Germline trimming cut 0 bases from V and 1 base from J; bases unmatched to any gene: 6. Each diagnosis was grounded in clinical symptoms, serum thyroxine and TRAb, thyroid ultrasound, and orbital computed tomography. The authors obtained PBMCs from over 8.5 ml of fresh peripheral blood. TCR beta CDR3 region amplification was performed from RNA transcripts. The HTBI primer set served for first-round RT-PCR of the TCR CDR3. TCRdb processed the multiplex PCR reads anew with MiXCR; each CDR3 protein has one entry. Of around 600,000 distinct CDR3 sequences in the sample, 14% were seen once.

The clonotype comes from a woman under 30 with Graves' ophthalmopathy. The rearrangement uses TRBV20-1 and TRBJ2-3, with TRBD2 matching over 8 bases. The sequencing input was blood. The CDR3: CSARDGTRVGTDTQYF. The DNA for the CDR3 is TGCAGTGCTAGAGACGGGACTAGGGTTGGCACAGATACGCAGTATTTT.